This TCR beta chain was observed in a study of Tregs in tolerant kidney transplant recipients. This clone qualifies as medium-sized. Its antigen is still unknown. Study-level results: This study did not directly address biological reproducibility.

Sequencing was performed with immunoSEQ multiplex PCR; in TCRdb, only in-frame clones are kept and a portion is missing. The sample contains about 8,600 clones, 45% to 55% of which appear only once. Trimming removed 8 bases from V and 3 bases from J, with 17 bases in between. Germline V CDR1 and CDR2: MNHNY, SVGAGI (reference sequence). The CDR3 length is 14 residues. The chain employs TRBV6-6 and TRBJ2-7, with D possibly called TRBD1 or TRBD2 (5 bases each). Specimen: CD4+ T cells from blood cultured with allogeneic cells. The TCR was taken from a human donor in good health. Written as DNA, the CDR3 is TGTGCCAGCGGACTCAGGGTGGGAAACTACGAGCAGTACTTC. As protein: CASGLRVGNYEQYF.